The clone carrying this TCR beta chain came up a few times. The sample comes from a study of cytomegalovirus exposure and HLA in healthy donors. Germline V lookup: CDR1 ENHRY, CDR2 SYGVKD. CDR3 length: 15 amino acids. The J segment lost 3 bases and the V segment lost 6 bases, leaving 8 bases of the junction unmatched. 60 Vbeta and 13 Jbeta primers were used in PCR. The method was immunoSEQ multiplex PCR; TCRdb's version includes in-frame clones alone and lacks a portion of them. This table holds approximately 150,000 clones, 73% found once. This rearrangement joins TRBV10-3 to TRBJ2-7; TRBD2 agrees at 10 bases. The sequence derives from a woman between 18 and 29 years old in good health and CMV-seropositive. Material: PBMCs. CDR3 residues: CAISYSSSGGYEQYF. DNA for the CDR3: TGTGCCATCAGCTACAGTTCTAGCGGGGGCTACGAGCAGTACTTC.